The rows below give T cell receptor beta chains drawn from one sample of a study of cytomegalovirus exposure and HLA in healthy donors. Generated by immunoSEQ multiplex PCR, the TCRdb table keeps only in-frame clones and is missing some. Of 100,000 to 150,000 clones listed, roughly 80% are singletons. The specimen was PBMCs. These receptors were collected from a man younger than 45 in good health and CMV-seronegative. The conserved cysteine and the conserved F or W are not part of the CDR3 here. Clone size is stated in some rows and not others, as once, few, many or a class when expanded.

v_gene	abundance	CDR3aa
TRBV2	NA	ASSPQLAGGTDTQY
TRBV7-9	once	ASSLGTSLDEQF
TRBV6-5	NA	ASSPKTSGRIEQY
TRBV28	NA	ASGGEQYGYT
TRBV12-5	NA	ASGLAGLNTEAF
TRBV7-9	NA	ASSLTKTSYEQY
TRBV5-5	NA	ASSSDRGRHEQY
TRBV7-8	NA	ASSAGLAGGYEQY
TRBV19	NA	ASSWNEDNEQF
TRBV29-1	NA	SASRGSASYNEQF
TRBV7-9	NA	ASVLSWANRNYGYT
TRBV14	NA	ASSRVTNYGYP
TRBV29-1	NA	SVGTSGSLTGYNEQF
TRBV23-1	NA	ASSQDIMGQF
TRBV19	NA	ASSLWTAKNTEAF
TRBV27	NA	ASTPRPGQGYEQY
TRBV19	NA	ASSGSGRNTGELF
TRBV6-1	NA	ASSGDRPYGYP
TRBV29-1	NA	SAKMEAAVGYT
TRBV7-2	NA	ASSLGDRGLGQPQH
TRBV6-5	few	ASRRTGMISYEQY
TRBV4-1	NA	ASSHLGLAEAHKQY
TRBV9	few	ASSAARDYGYT
TRBV30	NA	ASRQRRDTGELF
TRBV30	NA	AWTPGQGGTNEKLF
TRBV30	NA	AWSIGDPGTGELF
TRBV7-9	NA	ASSLPVLVGEQY
TRBV27	NA	ASSQSPRVDGYT
TRBV27	NA	ASSSSGRSGGNTIY
TRBV5-1	NA	ASSFSGVPSTDTQY
TRBV5-1	NA	ASSLEQGAGTEAF
TRBV14	NA	ASSQVTRYEQY
TRBV27	NA	ASSYEDGELF
TRBV5-8	NA	ASRGEKLF
TRBV7-2	NA	ASSMGLAINNEQF
TRBV28	once	ASSTPQGATNEKLF
TRBV13	NA	ASSFRARTNEQF
TRBV9	NA	ASSVDGFEQF
TRBV7-9	NA	ASSPPTSGRPYNEQF
TRBV19	NA	ASSDLPGHMNTGELF
TRBV28	NA	ASSTDAGDTEAF
TRBV5-5	NA	ASSLADSWETQY
TRBV7-2	NA	ASSNNRVEAF
TRBV11-2	NA	ASSLGLVSYEQY
TRBV27	NA	ASNRAGGVGYEQY